A single sample gave rise to the 13 T cell receptor beta chains below, sequenced in a study of T cell responses to AZD1222 COVID-19 vaccine. Assay used: immunoSEQ multiplex PCR; TCRdb lists only in-frame clones, some missing. This table has around 130,000 clones, over 90% appearing once. The specimen comprised peripheral blood, sampled on day 0 of AZD1222 vaccination. The receptor set was obtained from an adult in good health.

The DNA of the CDR3 is TGCAGCGTGGTCTCGACAGGCTCTGGAAACACCATATATTTT. Its protein product is CSVVSTGSGNTIYF. This chain connects TRBV29-1 to TRBJ1-3; maybe TRBD1 (6 bases). Per the germline V gene, CDR1 is SQVTM and CDR2 is ANQGSEA. V was cut by 6 bases and J by 0 bases, with 12 bases left in between. This CDR3 spans 14 amino acids.

The genes are TRBV10-3 and TRBJ1-2; TRBD1 agrees at 11 bases. The CDR3 loop spans 13 amino acids. Germline V gene sequence: CDR1 ENHRY, CDR2 SYGVKD. Trimming cost V 10 bases and J 5 bases; bases outside gene matches: 6. The CDR3 bases are TGTGCCAGCTCGGACAGGGGGCTTTATGGCTACACCTTC. It translates to CASSDRGLYGYTF.

The chain carries TRBV7-2 and TRBJ2-3; 8 positions agree with TRBD1. Germline lookup yields CDR1 SGHTA and CDR2 FQGNSA. This CDR3 is built from 17 residues. The V and J ends lost 5 bases and 0 bases, in that order; junction bases with no gene match: 10. CDR3 region: CASSPRGTGFSTDTQYF. In nucleotides, the CDR3 is TGTGCCAGCAGCCCTAGAGGGACAGGATTTAGCACAGATACGCAGTATTTT.

The rearrangement uses TRBV23-1 and TRBJ1-2; D not resolved. TRBV23-1 is labeled an ORF, and its function is uncertain. There are 16 residues in the CDR3. V shed 2 bases and J shed 3 bases, with 16 bases lying between them. In DNA form, the CDR3 reads TGCGCCAGCAGTCAACGAAGGCCTGGATCCGACTATGGCTACACCTTC. Its protein is CASSQRRPGSDYGYTF.

This clone was seen only once. The chain recombines TRBV4-1 with TRBJ2-7, with 12 bases identical to TRBD2. Germline CDR1 MGHRA, CDR2 YSYEKL. V lost 2 bases, J lost 0 bases, and 8 bases stayed unmatched. The CDR3 has 18 residues. The CDR3 protein is CASSQRALAGGTSYEQYF. CDR3 bases: TGCGCCAGCAGCCAACGGGCCCTAGCGGGAGGGACCTCCTACGAGCAGTACTTC.

This sequence joins TRBV6-5 and TRBJ2-3, with a tentative D call TRBD1 (6 bases). Trimming shortened V by 2 bases and J by 5 bases, and 8 bases separated the two germline ends. Germline V gene sequence: CDR1 MNHEY, CDR2 SVGAGI. CDR3 size: 13 residues. The CDR3 DNA reads as TGTGCCAGCAGTTACGGCAGGGGAGATACGCAGTATTTT. Residues: CASSYGRGDTQYF.

The chain is built from TRBV30 and TRBJ2-1; 7 bases are a match to TRBD1. The CDR3 has 16 amino acids. Germline CDR1 is GTSNPN and CDR2 is SVGIG (reference sequence). V gave up 2 bases and J gave up 6 bases; unmatched junction bases: 13. This chain's CDR3 is CAWSQDPLGQSNEQFF. The CDR3 coding sequence is TGTGCCTGGAGTCAAGACCCCCTGGGACAGAGCAATGAGCAGTTCTTC.

This chain links TRBV28 with TRBJ1-1; D call uncertain. CDR1 and CDR2 (germline): MDHEN, SYDVKM. This CDR3 is 14 amino acids long. V was shortened by 5 bases and J by 2 bases, with 12 bases between the two germline ends. The CDR3 here is CASSPRGLNTEAFF. The CDR3 DNA is TGTGCCAGCAGTCCACGAGGGCTCAACACTGAAGCTTTCTTT.

The chain combines TRBV19 with TRBJ2-2, with D possibly matching TRBD1 (6 bases). CDR3 length: 15 residues. The V gene's germline CDR1 is LNHDA and CDR2 SQIVND (reference sequence). The ends were cut back, 7 bases at V and 1 base at J, with 13 bases in the middle. DNA for the CDR3: TGTGCCAGTACGTTCCGGGGACAGAACACCGGGGAGCTGTTTTTT. Its protein product is CASTFRGQNTGELFF.

The chain has TRBV6-5 and TRBJ2-7; 12 bases agree with TRBD2. This CDR3 is built from 15 residues. The V segment lost 7 bases and the J segment 12 bases; nucleotides outside the gene matches: 16. CDR1 and CDR2 from the germline V gene are MNHEY and SVGAGI. The CDR3: CASNPRGASGRAGYF. The DNA for the CDR3 is TGTGCCAGCAATCCCCGGGGGGCTAGCGGGAGGGCCGGGTACTTC.

The chain uses TRBV28 and TRBJ2-7; 8 bases map to TRBD1. There are 14 residues in the CDR3. The germline gives CDR1 MDHEN, CDR2 SYDVKM. J lost 3 bases, V lost 7 bases, and 8 bases had no gene match. The CDR3 protein is CASTQDREDYEQYF. In DNA form, the CDR3 reads TGTGCCAGCACCCAGGACAGGGAAGACTACGAGCAGTACTTC.

This chain joins TRBV12-3 or TRBV12-4 and TRBJ2-5, with unresolved D. The V gene lost 2 bases and the J gene lost 5 bases, with 9 bases spanning the gap. This CDR3 comprises 13 residues. CDR3 protein: CASSLLGRETQYF. CDR3 DNA: TGTGCCAGCAGTTTACTGGGCCGGGAGACCCAGTACTTC.

V gene TRBV2 combines with J gene TRBJ1-1, with D unclear. V lost 4 bases to trimming and J lost 1 base, with 7 bases between them. This CDR3 spans 13 amino acids. Germline CDR1 SNHLY, CDR2 FYNNEI. The CDR3 DNA reads TGTGCCAGCAGTGCCCGAGGGAACACTGAAGCTTTCTTT. As protein: CASSARGNTEAFF.